What follows describes a single T cell receptor (beta chain). An end of the junction differs from the germline gene, which may be a read error. The germline V gene encodes CDR1 SGHAT and CDR2 FQNNGV. The CDR3 runs 14 residues. The sample comes from a study of human T cells and chemical hapten exposure. The authors' processing: With a range of about 20,000 to 690,600, the median per sample was 95,638 TCRs. TCRdb called the RACE reads again in MiXCR, with one record for every CDR3 protein. The V and J calls were determined by TCRdb, not by the authors. The sample holds roughly 200,000 distinct CDR3 sequences, 20% to 25% seen once. Specified time point: patch test 1, 2 weeks after DPC sensitization. Treatment meaning: therapeutic diphenylcyclopropenone sensitization with weekly scalp DPC. Every donor had alopecia and was 18 to 70 years old; all were suitable for DPC.

The sequence derives from a woman in her fifties or sixties with alopecia areata. Some clones in this sample may be carry-over from other donors' samples. The J gene is TRBJ2-7, the V gene TRBV11-2; D unclear. This specimen was whole blood, taken in connection with sensitization to the hapten diphenylcyclopropenone (DPC). The DNA for the CDR3 is TGTGTCAGCAGCTACGACGGACGAACCTACGAGCAGTACTTC. Translating gives CVSSYDGRTYEQYF. The full variable domain, its missing parts supplied by reference TRBV11-2 and TRBJ2-7, is EAGVAQSPRYKIIEKRQSVAFWCNPISGHATLYWYQQILGQGPKLLIQFQNNGVVDDSQLPKDRFSAERLKGVDSTLKIQPAKLEDSAVYLCVSSYDGRTYEQYFGPGTRLTVT.